Each of the 27 T cell receptor beta chains below was sequenced from the same sample in a study of blood T cells in healthy people across ages. Together with a sample-barcoded 5' primer, a J-beta primer mix was included in a second PCR lasting about 7 to 11 cycles. TCRdb processed the 5' RACE reads anew with MiXCR; each CDR3 protein has one entry. The sample has around 790,000 distinct CDR3 sequences; 40% to 50% are singletons. The source material was blood. The source of these receptors is a man aged 55 to 69 in good health.

There are a few counts of this clonotype. The J gene is TRBJ1-2, the V gene TRBV7-9; 7 positions match TRBD1. The CDR3 has 16 residues. The ends lost 1 base at V and 6 bases at J; junction bases unmatched: 11. Germline V gives CDR1 SEHNR, CDR2 FQNEAQ (reference sequence). This CDR3 is CASSLDLTGKRDGYTF. As DNA, the CDR3 is TGTGCCAGCAGCTTAGATTTGACAGGGAAACGGGATGGCTACACCTTC.

The rearrangement uses TRBV20-1 and TRBJ2-1, with D perhaps TRBD1 or TRBD2 (5 bases each). The CDR3 is 17 residues long. V gave up 3 bases and J gave up 0 bases, with 18 bases separating them. CDR1 is DFQATT and CDR2 is SNEGSKA in the germline V gene (reference sequence). The CDR3, as DNA: TGCAGTGCTAGGGGGACGGCCCCCCTTAGCTCCTACAATGAGCAGTTCTTC. Translation gives CSARGTAPLSSYNEQFF.

DNA for the CDR3: TGTGCCAGCAGCTTAGGGCCCGGTAGGTCCACTGAAGCTTTCTTT. Protein: CASSLGPGRSTEAFF. V is TRBV7-9 and J is TRBJ1-1, with D unclear. Trimming left V 1 base short and J 4 bases short, with 13 bases between. The CDR3 is 15 amino acids. The germline V gene has CDR1 SEHNR and CDR2 FQNEAQ (reference sequence).

The V gene is TRBV12-3 or TRBV12-4, the J gene TRBJ1-2, with D perhaps TRBD1 (6 bases). The V gene lost 4 bases and the J gene lost 5 bases, with 8 bases spanning the gap. This CDR3 comprises 12 residues. As DNA, the CDR3 is TGTGCCAGCAGTTGGACAGTATATGGCTACACCTTC. It codes for CASSWTVYGYTF.

The sample holds a few counts of this clonotype. The V call is TRBV15, the J call TRBJ1-2; D might be TRBD1 (5 bases). CDR1 LNHNV and CDR2 YYDKDF come from the germline V gene (reference sequence). Trimming took 2 bases from V and 0 from J, leaving 7 bases between them. The CDR3 is 14 residues long. The CDR3 protein is CATSRQGSNYGYTF. The CDR3 DNA sequence: TGTGCCACCAGCAGACAGGGTTCTAACTATGGCTACACCTTC.

This clonotype was seen more than once but under ten times. The chain joins TRBV13 to TRBJ2-3; no clear D. Trimming removed 5 bases at V and 5 bases at J, with 8 bases between. Germline V gives CDR1 PRHDT, CDR2 FYEKMQ (reference sequence). The CDR3 covers 12 residues. CDR3 amino acids: CASSDRQDTQYF. DNA for the CDR3: TGTGCCAGCAGCGACCGACAAGATACGCAGTATTTT. Full variable domain (remainder filled in from reference TRBV13 and TRBJ2-3): AAGVIQSPRHLIKEKRETATLKCYPIPRHDTVYWYQQGPGQDPQFLISFYEKMQSDKGSIPDRFSAQQFSDYHSELNMSSLELGDSALYFCASSDRQDTQYFGPGTRLTVL.

V and J are TRBV5-1 and TRBJ2-1; maybe TRBD2 (5 bases). V lost 0 bases and J lost 4, with 11 bases in between. CDR3 length: 15 residues. The germline V gene encodes CDR1 SGHRS and CDR2 YFSETQ. The CDR3 is CASSLGGRRYNEQFF. The CDR3 DNA is TGCGCCAGCAGCTTGGGCGGGCGGCGATACAATGAGCAGTTCTTC.

This clonotype is a singleton in its sample. It may be a read error: a sequence one base away is much more abundant. The chain carries TRBV7-2 and TRBJ2-5; D is ambiguous. Between the trimmed V and J ends, which lost 2 bases and 11 bases, there was a span of 15 bases. CDR1 is SGHTA and CDR2 is FQGNSA in the germline V gene. This CDR3 contains 13 residues. DNA of the CDR3: TGTGCCAGCAGCTTAACTGGCACCTACGTGCAGTACTTC. The encoded protein is CASSLTGTYVQYF.

V and J are TRBV12-3 or TRBV12-4 and TRBJ1-6; D perhaps matches TRBD1 (5 bases). The CDR3 loop spans 14 amino acids. The V end was cut by 1 base, the J end by 9 bases, with 10 bases between. The CDR3 loop is CASSLVGGGSPLHF. CDR3 bases: TGTGCCAGCAGTTTAGTGGGGGGTGGTTCACCCCTCCACTTT.

The chain carries TRBV12-3 or TRBV12-4 and TRBJ2-7, with 10 nucleotides matching TRBD1. CDR3 length: 14 amino acids. Trimming at V came to 8 bases and at J to 3 bases, leaving 7 bases not matched to a gene. This CDR3 is CASCLRDRGYEQYF. The CDR3 DNA sequence: TGTGCCAGCTGCCTCAGGGACAGGGGCTACGAGCAGTACTTC.

J is TRBJ2-6 and V is TRBV6-1; TRBD2 aligns across 11 bases. Per the germline V gene, CDR1 is MNHNS and CDR2 is SASEGT. CDR3 length: 18 amino acids. V was pared by 6 bases and J by 0 bases, with 7 bases of the junction left unmatched. The CDR3 DNA reads as TGTGCCAGCAGCGATCGACTAGCGGGGAACTCTGGGGCCAACGTCCTGACTTTC. This sequence encodes CASSDRLAGNSGANVLTF.

The V call is TRBV25-1, the J call TRBJ2-3; no reliable D call. This CDR3 is 13 amino acids long. Germline V CDR1 and CDR2: MGHDK, SYGVNS. Trimming removed 5 bases at V and 6 bases at J, with 12 bases between. CDR3 coding DNA: TGTGCCAGCAGTCCACAAATACGGGATACGCAGTATTTT. Translation: CASSPQIRDTQYF.

CDR3 sequence: CASSQATGIGQYF. For the CDR3, the DNA is TGTGCCAGCAGCCAAGCGACAGGGATCGGGCAGTACTTC. The V gene is TRBV3-1, the J gene TRBJ2-5; 7 bases map to TRBD1. After removal of 1 base from V and 11 bases from J, the junction contained 7 bases not matched to a gene. The CDR3 totals 13 residues. The germline V gene encodes CDR1 LGHDT and CDR2 YNNKEL (reference sequence).

The chain combines TRBV10-2 with TRBJ1-2, with 10 bases fitting TRBD1. The V and J ends lost 0 bases and 5 bases, in that order; junction bases with no gene match: 6. Germline CDR1 is WSHSY and CDR2 is SAAADI. The CDR3 extends over 16 amino acids. CDR3: CASSESEWGQGYGYTF. DNA for the CDR3: TGCGCCAGCAGTGAGTCAGAATGGGGACAGGGGTATGGCTACACCTTC.

The rearrangement uses TRBV7-8 and TRBJ2-1, with D possibly being TRBD1 (6 bases). The CDR3 extends over 17 amino acids. Between the trimmed V and J ends, which lost 1 base and 2 bases, there was a span of 15 bases. Germline CDR1 reads SGHVS; CDR2 reads FQNEAQ. The CDR3 spells CASSLGTGTNTYNEQFF. In nucleotides, the CDR3 is TGTGCCAGCAGCTTAGGGACCGGGACAAACACCTACAATGAGCAGTTCTTC.

About this clonotype itself: One base away lies a much larger clone, so this may be a sequencing read error. The chain carries TRBV4-3 and TRBJ2-5, with a possible D match to TRBD1 (6 bases). The CDR3 totals 14 residues. Germline CDR1 reads LGHNA; CDR2 reads YSLEER. The DNA of the CDR3 is TGCGCCAGCAGCCAAACGTGGGGGCATGAGACCCGGTACTTC. This codes for CASSQTWGHETRYF.

The chain employs TRBV19 and TRBJ2-5; D ambiguous. The J call could be wrong; TRBJ2-7 is a better fit for the DNA end. The CDR3 is 14 residues long. In germline, CDR1 is LNHDA, CDR2 SQIVND (reference sequence). CDR3 loop: CASRSEHHAYEQYF. DNA of the CDR3: TGTGCCAGTAGATCAGAGCATCACGCCTACGAGCAGTACTTC.

The chain employs TRBV20-1 and TRBJ2-7; 8 bases line up with TRBD2. J was trimmed by 7 bases and V by 0 bases; bases with no gene match: 8. CDR1 is DFQATT, CDR2 SNEGSKA, per germline (reference sequence). This CDR3 region has 14 residues. The CDR3 here is CSARDDRGGREQYF. In DNA, the CDR3 is TGCAGTGCTAGAGATGATCGGGGGGGGCGGGAGCAGTACTTC.

The rearrangement links TRBV20-1 to TRBJ1-2, with TRBD1 matching 10 bases. This CDR3 has 15 residues. CDR1 and CDR2 from the germline V gene are DFQATT and SNEGSKA (reference sequence). With 6 bases clipped from V and 0 bases from J, the junction kept 7 bases outside the gene matches. The CDR3 is CSAVVGQGTNYGYTF. The CDR3 DNA sequence: TGCAGTGCGGTGGTGGGACAGGGGACTAACTATGGCTACACCTTC.

The chain couples TRBV5-1 to TRBJ2-7; D is unresolved. The DNA end is a closer match to TRBJ2-5, so the J assignment may be wrong. The CDR3 is made up of 16 amino acids. Germline V gene data show CDR1 as SGHRS and CDR2 as YFSETQ. The CDR3 DNA is TGCGCCAGCAGCTTGGTTGGAGAGGTGGGCCAGAAGACCCAGTACTTC. Encoded protein: CASSLVGEVGQKTQYF.

The rearrangement uses TRBV14 and TRBJ1-2; 9 bases map to TRBD1. V lost 1 base, J lost 7 bases, and 7 bases stayed unmatched. CDR1 is SGHDN and CDR2 is FVKESK in the germline V gene. This CDR3 has 15 amino acids. This CDR3 reads CASSQVPGTGSGYTF. CDR3 in DNA: TGTGCCAGCAGCCAAGTGCCCGGGACAGGGTCTGGCTACACCTTC. The full variable domain, with the rest looked up from reference TRBV14 and TRBJ1-2, is EAGVTQFPSHSVIEKGQTVTLRCDPISGHDNLYWYRRVMGKEIKFLLHFVKESKQDESGMPNNRFLAERTGGTYSTLKVQPAELEDSGVYFCASSQVPGTGSGYTFGSGTRLTVV.

V and J are TRBV5-6 and TRBJ1-4; D call uncertain. This CDR3 is 13 amino acids long. Germline V gene data show CDR1 as SGHDT and CDR2 as YYEEEE. V was trimmed by 0 bases and J by 6 bases, leaving 6 bases between them. CDR3 nucleotide sequence: TGTGCCAGCAGCTTGGGGGAAGATGAAAAACTGTTTTTT. It yields the protein CASSLGEDEKLFF.

This clonotype was seen a few times. The chain is built from TRBV20-1 and TRBJ2-6; D gene ambiguous. The CDR3 sequence is 14 residues long. The V and J ends lost 3 bases and 0 bases respectively, with 6 bases between them. Germline V CDR1 and CDR2: DFQATT, SNEGSKA (reference sequence). This CDR3 is CSASNPSGANVLTF. CDR3 nucleotides: TGCAGTGCTAGTAACCCCTCTGGGGCCAACGTCCTGACTTTC.

The V and J genes are TRBV5-1 and TRBJ2-1, with 9 bases that match TRBD1. This CDR3 has 18 residues. V shed 4 bases, J shed 0 bases, and the junction held 11 bases outside the gene matches. Per the germline V gene, CDR1 is SGHRS and CDR2 is YFSETQ. This CDR3 reads CASSPMGQGTGSYNEQFF. Here the CDR3 DNA reads TGCGCCAGCAGCCCGATGGGACAGGGAACCGGCTCCTACAATGAGCAGTTCTTC.

V gene TRBV7-2 combines with J gene TRBJ2-3; 9 bases align to TRBD2. The germline gives CDR1 SGHTA, CDR2 FQGNSA. The CDR3 extends over 15 amino acids. Losses at the gene ends were 2 bases for V and 6 bases for J; bases not matched to a gene: 6. The CDR3 bases are TGTGCCAGCAGCTTAAGCGGGGGGCACGCCGATACGCAGTATTTT. Residues: CASSLSGGHADTQYF.

The V gene is TRBV20-1, the J gene TRBJ2-2; D ambiguous. Germline CDR1 and CDR2: DFQATT and SNEGSKA (reference sequence). This CDR3 is built from 15 residues. Between the trimmed V and J ends, which lost 2 bases and 0 bases, there was a span of 10 bases. The CDR3, as DNA: TGCAGTGCTAGATCTTACGGGTCGAACACCGGGGAGCTGTTTTTT. It specifies CSARSYGSNTGELFF.

The chain carries TRBV6-5 and TRBJ2-5; either TRBD1 or TRBD2 may fit D (6 bases each). This CDR3 has 15 residues. The germline gives CDR1 MNHEY, CDR2 SVGAGI. The germline V and J ends were trimmed by 0 bases and 4 bases, with 12 bases remaining between them. The CDR3 DNA sequence: TGTGCCAGCAGTTACTCGACGGGGGCCCGAGAGACCCAGTACTTC. As protein: CASSYSTGARETQYF.